This T cell receptor (beta chain) emerged from a study of T cells in narcolepsy. Whole-study findings and limits: Healthy controls reportedly lacked the autoreactive clonotypes serially found in patients' blood.

In regard to this clone: The antigen remains undetermined.

The assay was immunoSEQ multiplex PCR, and TCRdb's table has in-frame clones only and misses some. Of around 30,000 clones detected, roughly four fifths appear once; the ten largest clones hold more than 0.9%. CDR3 size: 17 residues. Trimming left V 6 bases short and J 1 base short, with 21 bases between. Germline-derived CDR1 and CDR2 are MDHEN and SYDVKM. This clonotype originated in a human donor with narcolepsy. The sequencing sample was made of CD45RA- memory CD4+ T cells from PBMCs. The V call is TRBV28, the J call TRBJ1-1, with D possibly being TRBD1 (5 bases). CDR3 in amino acids: CASRLSSGRGGNTEAFF. The CDR3, as DNA: TGTGCCAGCAGGTTGAGTTCAGGACGGGGCGGGAACACTGAAGCTTTCTTT.